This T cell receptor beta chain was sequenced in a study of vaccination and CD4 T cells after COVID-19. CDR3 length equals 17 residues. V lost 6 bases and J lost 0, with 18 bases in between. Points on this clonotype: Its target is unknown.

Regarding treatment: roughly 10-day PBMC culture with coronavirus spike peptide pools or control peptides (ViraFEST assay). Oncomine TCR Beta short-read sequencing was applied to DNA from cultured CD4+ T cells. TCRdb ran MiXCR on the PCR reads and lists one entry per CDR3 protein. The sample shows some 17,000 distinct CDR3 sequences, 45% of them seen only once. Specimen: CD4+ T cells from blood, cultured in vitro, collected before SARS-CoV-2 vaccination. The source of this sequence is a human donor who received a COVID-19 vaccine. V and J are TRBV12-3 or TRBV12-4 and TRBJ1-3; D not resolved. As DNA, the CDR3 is TGTGCCAGCAGGACATGGAGACTGGGTAACTCTGGAAACACCATATATTTT. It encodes CASRTWRLGNSGNTIYF.